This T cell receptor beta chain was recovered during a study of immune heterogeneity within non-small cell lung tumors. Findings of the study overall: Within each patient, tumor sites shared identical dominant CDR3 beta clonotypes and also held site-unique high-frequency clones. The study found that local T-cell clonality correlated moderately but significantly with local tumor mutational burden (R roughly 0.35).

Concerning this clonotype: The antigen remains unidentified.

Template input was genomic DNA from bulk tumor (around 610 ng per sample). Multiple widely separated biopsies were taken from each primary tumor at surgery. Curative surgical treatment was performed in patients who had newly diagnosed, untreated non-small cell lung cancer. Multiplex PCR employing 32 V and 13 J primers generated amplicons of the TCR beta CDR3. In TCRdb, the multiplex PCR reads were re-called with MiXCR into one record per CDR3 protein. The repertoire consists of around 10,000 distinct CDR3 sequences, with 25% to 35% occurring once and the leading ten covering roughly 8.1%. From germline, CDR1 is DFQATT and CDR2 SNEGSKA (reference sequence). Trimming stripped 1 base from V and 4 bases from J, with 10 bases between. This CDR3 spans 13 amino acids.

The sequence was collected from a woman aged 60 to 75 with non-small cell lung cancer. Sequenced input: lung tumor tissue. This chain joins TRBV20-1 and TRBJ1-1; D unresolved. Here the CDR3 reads CSARVSYATEAFF. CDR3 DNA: TGCAGTGCTAGAGTGTCTTACGCCACTGAAGCTTTCTTT.